The source of this T cell receptor (beta chain) is a study of blood T cell repertoires in COVID-19 (TCRdb year 2020). Some background on the complete study: Samples covering the acute and convalescent phases of COVID-19 were provided by collaborators in the United States, Italy and Spain. The material from the prospective study consisted of cDNA or gDNA derived from T cells, B-cell-depleted T cells, or PBMCs. Deeply sampled blood TCRbeta repertoires from subjects exposed to, actively infected with, or recovered from COVID-19 were included in the dataset. The repertoires were released in a freely available public database intended as a resource for research on the immune response to SARS-CoV-2. The samples were drawn from the first 160 participants of the ongoing ImmuneRACE study and from more than 1,000 subjects provided by 6 global collaborators. Sample metadata almost always included a de-identified subject ID, COVID-19 status, age in years and sex. HLA class I and class II types, where available, came from metadata supplied by the sample provider rather than from assay-based typing. The full study reports these points: How much clinical and demographic metadata was included differed by source and by participant, and the metadata was provided uncurated.

The collaborating institutions used their own protocols to collect whole blood in K2EDTA tubes. For TCRbeta analysis, collaborator samples were shipped as frozen whole blood, as isolated PBMCs, or as DNA extracted from either sample type. The CDR3 goes from the cysteine to the phenylalanine over 14 residues. The only DNA kept is the CDR3, 42 bases in frame from the first base. V loses 3 bases at its end and J loses 0 bases; junction bases beyond the gene matches: 1. The germline V gene (reference sequence) yields LGHDT for CDR1 and YNNKEL for CDR2. TCRbeta CDR3 regions were amplified from genomic DNA by means of the immunoSEQ Assay, a bias-controlled multiplex PCR. Per the original workflow: The number of nucleated cells in each sample was estimated from the amplification of reference gene primers within the assay. Sequence reads were collapsed and filtered to measure the absolute abundance of every unique TCRbeta CDR3 rearrangement. For each sample, productive Simpson clonality was calculated by taking the square root of Simpson's diversity index across productive rearrangements. Drawn from immuneACCESS, this table holds only the in-frame rearrangements with V and J called that TCRdb kept. Clones are partly lost; checked studies trace under half to an unresolved V gene and leave the rest unexplained. V, J and clone size are taken as reported in that table, and D and trimming were inferred from the DNA itself. This sample is represented by a few hundred thousand clones; about 90% of them were singletons. Together, the top ten hold less than 2.5% of the sample.

On this clone itself: Its antigen is not yet known. No quality values exist for individual bases; no much larger clone is one base distant.

Input material: peripheral blood. The TCR sequence derives from a man aged 18 to 30 with active or convalescent COVID-19. Recombination joined TRBV3-1 (or the pseudogene TRBV3-2) with TRBJ2-7; a stretch of 8 junction bases matches TRBD1. The CDR3 sequence is CASSHGQGSYEQYF. At the DNA level, the sequence is TGTGCCAGCAGCCACGGACAGGGCTCCTACGAGCAGTACTTC.